What follows are 28 T cell receptor beta chains derived from one specimen sequenced in a study of response to subunit inactivated influenza vaccine. Via MiXCR, TCRdb re-called the RT-PCR reads, giving one row per CDR3 protein. The sample contains roughly 650,000 distinct CDR3 sequences, around 15% of which appear only once. Sequenced material: PBMCs from blood, taken roughly 15 days before vaccination. These receptors were obtained from a man aged 50-60 years who received an inactivated influenza vaccine.

Here the CDR3 reads CASSEPTSGSPPVDTQYF. CDR3 sequence (DNA): TGTGCCAGCAGTGAACCAACTAGCGGGAGTCCTCCCGTAGATACGCAGTATTTT. V usage is TRBV2 and J usage is TRBJ2-3, with 11 bases identical to TRBD2. Trimming took 2 bases from V and 5 from J; bases not matched to a gene: 12. Germline V gene lookup returns CDR1 SNHLY and CDR2 FYNNEI. The CDR3 is 18 residues long.

The chain carries TRBV19 and TRBJ2-5, with D perhaps matching TRBD2 (5 bases). Germline V gene sequence: CDR1 LNHDA, CDR2 SQIVND (reference sequence). The CDR3 is 14 residues long. V was cut by 5 bases and J by 0 bases, with 10 bases left in between. CDR3 DNA sequence: TGTGCCAGTAGTCGTTCGACTAACCAAGAGACCCAGTACTTC. Protein product: CASSRSTNQETQYF.

This clonotype was recorded a few times. The chain carries TRBV19 and TRBJ2-2, with no clear D. There are 14 residues in the CDR3. The germline CDR1 and CDR2 sequences are LNHDA and SQIVND (reference sequence). Between the trimmed V and J ends, which lost 3 bases and 0 bases, there was a span of 5 bases. The CDR3 spells CASSISPNTGELFF. In DNA form, the CDR3 reads TGTGCCAGTAGTATCTCCCCGAACACCGGGGAGCTGTTTTTT.

This clonotype was observed many times. This chain connects TRBV3-1 to TRBJ1-2; D gene unclear. Trimming took off 4 bases at V and 2 bases at J, with 11 bases between the two ends. This CDR3 is built from 14 residues. The germline CDR1 and CDR2 sequences are LGHDT and YNNKEL (reference sequence). Here the CDR3 reads CASSLTGPNYGYTF. CDR3 nucleotides: TGTGCCAGCAGCCTTACCGGGCCGAACTATGGCTACACCTTC.

In the case of this clonotype: With a much larger clone just one base away, this may be a read error. The chain links TRBV5-4 to TRBJ2-5; D unclear. The CDR3 loop spans 14 amino acids. CDR1 is SGHNT and CDR2 is YYREEE in the germline V gene (reference sequence). DNA of the CDR3: TGTGACAGCAGCTTTCAAGAAGGATCAAAGACCCAGTACTTC. Amino acid sequence: CDSSFQEGSKTQYF.

This clonotype was recorded many times. The rearrangement links TRBV14 to TRBJ2-3; D possibly corresponds to TRBD1 (5 bases). V shed 1 base and J shed 10 bases, with 6 bases lying between them. The CDR3 length is 11 residues. The germline V gene has CDR1 SGHDN and CDR2 FVKESK. The CDR3 is CASSQAGPQYF. The CDR3 DNA reads as TGTGCCAGCAGCCAAGCAGGGCCGCAGTATTTT.

The gene calls are TRBV25-1 and TRBJ2-7; a weak D match, TRBD1 (5 bases). Germline values: CDR1 MGHDK, CDR2 SYGVNS. V was shortened by 5 bases and J by 1 base, with 9 bases between the two germline ends. CDR3 length: 13 residues. The CDR3 DNA is TGTGCCAGCAGTATCAGGGTTTCCTACGAGCAGTACTTC. This codes for CASSIRVSYEQYF.

In this sample, this clonotype turned up once. The chain joins TRBV20-1 to TRBJ2-1, with D maybe TRBD2 (5 bases). Germline CDR1 DFQATT, CDR2 SNEGSKA (reference sequence). V was shortened by 1 base and J by 0 bases, with 13 bases between the two germline ends. The CDR3 is made up of 16 amino acids. The CDR3 nucleotides read TGCAGTGCTAGAGTGGCTAGCCCCAGCTCCTACAATGAGCAGTTCTTC. Translating gives CSARVASPSSYNEQFF.

A few counts support this clonotype. The chain carries TRBV3-1 and TRBJ2-1; D possibly corresponds to TRBD2 (6 bases). Trimming cost V 0 bases and J 8 bases, with 14 bases left between them. CDR3 length: 15 amino acids. Looked up from germline, CDR1 is LGHDT and CDR2 is YNNKEL (reference sequence). CDR3 loop: CASSQDWLARHEQFF. CDR3 DNA sequence: TGTGCCAGCAGCCAAGATTGGCTAGCGAGGCATGAGCAGTTCTTC.

V gene TRBV12-3 or TRBV12-4 combines with J gene TRBJ2-1, with a possible D match to TRBD2 (5 bases). With 6 bases removed from V and 0 bases from J, the gap between germline ends came to 36 bases. This CDR3 contains 23 residues. The CDR3 loop is CASRIARGATNNNNPYSYNEQFF. CDR3 sequence (DNA): TGTGCCAGCAGGATAGCTCGGGGAGCGACCAACAACAACAACCCTTACTCCTACAATGAGCAGTTCTTC.

For the CDR3, the DNA is TGTGCCAGCAGCCCAAGGACTAGCGGGAGGGCCTGGGATGAGCAGTTCTTC. Its protein is CASSPRTSGRAWDEQFF. The chain carries TRBV14 and TRBJ2-1, with 15 bases fitting TRBD2. Germline-derived CDR1 and CDR2 are SGHDN and FVKESK. The CDR3 is 17 residues long. V dropped 4 bases and J dropped 8; count of bases not matched to a gene: 9.

The chain links TRBV25-1 to TRBJ2-7; D is perhaps TRBD2 (6 bases). The ends were cut back, 0 bases at V and 3 bases at J, with 9 bases in the middle. The length of the CDR3 is 14 residues. Germline V CDR1 and CDR2: MGHDK, SYGVNS. CDR3 amino acids: CASSEYHGSYEQYF. In nucleotides, the CDR3 is TGTGCCAGCAGTGAATATCACGGGAGCTACGAGCAGTACTTC.

This clonotype has only a few counts. CDR3 loop: CASREGVQETQYF. CDR3 in DNA: TGTGCCAGCAGGGAAGGAGTTCAAGAGACCCAGTACTTC. This chain links TRBV28 with TRBJ2-5; D is unresolved. This CDR3 is built from 13 residues. The V gene lost 6 bases and the J gene lost 2 bases, with 10 bases spanning the gap. Germline-derived CDR1 and CDR2 are MDHEN and SYDVKM.

The genes are TRBV28 and TRBJ2-1, with TRBD1 matching 8 bases. CDR1 is MDHEN, CDR2 SYDVKM, per germline. This CDR3 spans 15 amino acids. Trimming took 4 bases from V and 7 from J; bases not matched to a gene: 9. The CDR3 spells CASSSSGTGKNEQFF. CDR3 sequence (DNA): TGTGCCAGCAGTTCATCCGGGACAGGTAAAAATGAGCAGTTCTTC.

This clonotype was picked up many times. V gene TRBV6-1 combines with J gene TRBJ2-4, with TRBD1 matching over 7 bases. In germline, CDR1 is MNHNS, CDR2 SASEGT. This CDR3 is 14 amino acids long. The ends lost 7 bases at V and 4 bases at J; junction bases unmatched: 7. The CDR3 sequence is CASNRDSLKNIQYF. CDR3 DNA: TGTGCCAGCAACCGGGACAGCCTAAAAAACATTCAGTACTTC.

This sequence joins TRBV6-2 or TRBV6-3 and TRBJ2-3; 9 bases align to TRBD2. The CDR3 has 17 residues. Trimming at V came to 0 bases and at J to 2 bases, leaving 6 bases not matched to a gene. CDR1 and CDR2 from the germline V gene are MNHEY and SVGEGT. The CDR3 loop is CASSYSITSGYTDTQYF. As DNA, the CDR3 is TGTGCCAGCAGTTACTCGATCACTAGCGGGTACACAGATACGCAGTATTTT.

This clonotype was detected a few times. This chain uses TRBV2 with TRBJ2-2; 8 bases align to TRBD1. Germline CDR1 reads SNHLY; CDR2 reads FYNNEI. This CDR3 region has 15 residues. Trimming removed 6 bases from V and 4 bases from J; junction bases left unmatched: 7. CDR3 amino acids: CASRPIQGATGELFF. CDR3 nucleotides: TGTGCCAGCAGGCCTATCCAGGGGGCCACCGGGGAGCTGTTTTTT.

This clonotype turned up a few times. V is TRBV6-6 and J is TRBJ1-2; D is ambiguous. This CDR3 spans 13 amino acids. CDR1 and CDR2 from the germline V gene are MNHNY and SVGAGI (reference sequence). V lost 5 bases and J 4 bases, leaving 11 bases between the germline ends. The CDR3, as DNA: TGTGCCAGCAGTCCTGACAAAACCTATGGCTACACCTTC. Encoded protein: CASSPDKTYGYTF.

This clonotype was detected a few times. The chain couples TRBV30 to TRBJ2-1; D is uncertain. V was clipped by 3 bases and J by 0 bases, with 9 bases between them. This CDR3 is built from 14 residues. Germline loops: CDR1 GTSNPN, CDR2 SVGIG (reference sequence). The CDR3 sequence is CAWSPWGSYNEQFF. CDR3 DNA sequence: TGTGCCTGGAGCCCGTGGGGCTCCTACAATGAGCAGTTCTTC.

This clonotype was picked up many times. The CDR3 DNA is TGTGCCAGCAGCTTAGGGGTTATGGCCTACAATGAGCAGTTCTTC. Amino acid sequence: CASSLGVMAYNEQFF. The chain is built from TRBV7-2 and TRBJ2-1; D is ambiguous. Germline assignment: CDR1 SGHTA and CDR2 FQGNSA. This CDR3 has 15 residues. V shed 1 base and J shed 2 bases, with 9 bases lying between them.

This clonotype was seen ten or more times. The chain is built from TRBV12-3 or TRBV12-4 and TRBJ1-2, with TRBD1 as a possible D gene (5 bases). This CDR3 has 12 amino acids. V dropped 6 bases and J dropped 9 bases, with 14 bases sitting between them. The CDR3: CASRPSGVRYTF. In DNA, the CDR3 is TGTGCCAGCAGGCCCTCGGGGGTTCGCTACACCTTC.

This sequence joins TRBV4-3 and TRBJ1-3, with D unclear. V lost 0 bases and J lost 2, with 11 bases in between. The length of the CDR3 is 16 residues. The germline CDR1 and CDR2 sequences are LGHNA and YSLEER. For the CDR3, the DNA is TGCGCCAGCAGCCAAGATAGTGGAGGGACTGGAAACACCATATATTTT. Translation: CASSQDSGGTGNTIYF.

In this sample, this clonotype turned up many times. The V gene is TRBV12-3 or TRBV12-4, the J gene TRBJ1-4, with D perhaps TRBD1 (6 bases). Trimming took off 5 bases at V and 3 bases at J, with 13 bases between the two ends. The CDR3 is 15 residues long. In DNA form, the CDR3 reads TGTGCCAGCAGTAGCCAGACAGGCTCTAATGAAAAACTGTTTTTT. Amino acids: CASSSQTGSNEKLFF.

The rearrangement uses TRBV20-1 and TRBJ2-7; D possibly corresponds to TRBD1 (6 bases). Trimming removed 1 base at V and 4 bases at J, with 11 bases between. Germline V gives CDR1 DFQATT, CDR2 SNEGSKA (reference sequence). This CDR3 contains 13 residues. The CDR3 here is CSARAGAGYEQYF. CDR3 DNA: TGCAGTGCTAGAGCAGGGGCTGGGTACGAGCAGTACTTC.

This clonotype was seen more than once but under ten times. The genes are TRBV6-2 or TRBV6-3 and TRBJ2-1; 7 nucleotides match TRBD2. CDR1 and CDR2 from the germline V gene are MNHEY and SVGEGT. The CDR3 contains 14 residues. The V gene end was trimmed by 6 bases and the J gene end by 7 bases; junction bases not matched to a gene: 9. In nucleotides, the CDR3 is TGTGCCAGCAGCCCCGGCGGGAGCAGGAATGAGCAGTTCTTC. Its translation: CASSPGGSRNEQFF.

In its sample, this clonotype was seen a few times. The gene calls are TRBV12-3 or TRBV12-4 and TRBJ2-2; D call uncertain. This CDR3 contains 13 residues. V shed 2 bases and J shed 5 bases, with 6 bases lying between them. The CDR3, as DNA: TGTGCCAGCAGTTTAATGCGGACCGGGGAGCTGTTTTTT. This gives the protein CASSLMRTGELFF.

This sequence joins TRBV9 and TRBJ1-2; D gene unclear. V was clipped by 0 bases and J by 3 bases, with 9 bases between them. From germline, CDR1 is SGDLS and CDR2 YYNGEE. The CDR3 is 14 residues long. CDR3 loop: CASSVGRGYYGYTF. DNA for the CDR3: TGTGCCAGCAGCGTAGGTCGGGGTTACTATGGCTACACCTTC.

This clonotype was picked up a small number of times. The V gene is TRBV20-1, the J gene TRBJ1-2; D is uncertain. V shed 0 bases and J shed 2 bases, with 22 bases lying between them. Germline V gene data show CDR1 as DFQATT and CDR2 as SNEGSKA (reference sequence). This CDR3 is 18 amino acids long. CDR3 nucleotides: TGCAGTGCTAGAGATCCCCCTGGAATTCCCCGGTGGAACTATGGCTACACCTTC. Translating it yields CSARDPPGIPRWNYGYTF.